The rows below give T cell receptor beta chains drawn from one sample of a study of cytomegalovirus exposure and HLA in healthy donors. The method was immunoSEQ multiplex PCR; TCRdb's version includes in-frame clones alone and lacks a portion of them. The sample carries about 340,000 clones, 86% recorded once. The source material was PBMCs. The source is a woman aged 18-30 years in good health and CMV-seronegative. CDR3s include the opening cysteine and the closing phenylalanine or tryptophan. Each record gives: V gene, D gene, J gene, clone size, CDR3 DNA, CDR3 protein. The D gene is left open where the match is weak. For some rows the clone size is stated as once, few or many, or as a class when expanded; others skip it.

TRBV7-9	TRBD2	TRBJ2-3	once	TGTGCCAGCAGCTTGGGGAGGGCCCGCACAGATACGCAGTATTTT	CASSLGRARTDTQYF
TRBV28	NA	TRBJ2-7	few	TGTGCCAGCGCAAACACCTACGAGCAGTACTTC	CASANTYEQYF
TRBV7-9	TRBD2	TRBJ2-3	NA	TGTGCCAGCAGCATTCTGGGAGGGCCTCCCGCAGATACGCAGTATTTT	CASSILGGPPADTQYF
TRBV19	TRBD1	TRBJ2-7	NA	TGTGCCAGTAGTCCAGGGGGCGGGTACGAGCAGTACTTC	CASSPGGGYEQYF
TRBV13	NA	TRBJ2-7	NA	TGTGCCAGCAGCTTATCCGGGGGAACCTACGAGCAGTACTTC	CASSLSGGTYEQYF
TRBV27	TRBD1	TRBJ2-7	NA	TGTGCCAGCAAACCGGGACAGCTAGCCTACGAGCAGTACTTC	CASKPGQLAYEQYF
TRBV9	TRBD2	TRBJ2-1	NA	TGTGCCAGCGCACCGACTAGCCTCGACAATGAGCAGTTCTTC	CASAPTSLDNEQFF
TRBV6-1	NA	TRBJ1-3	NA	TGTGCCAGCGGCGGTAGGGGATGGTCTGGAAACACCATATATTTT	CASGGRGWSGNTIYF
TRBV7-9	TRBD2	TRBJ2-2	NA	TGTGCCAGCAGCCTCGGACTAGCGGGGGGCGGGGAGCTGTTTTTT	CASSLGLAGGGELFF
TRBV12-5	NA	TRBJ1-1	NA	TGTGCCACTTCGGGGGGGACTGAAGCTTTCTTT	CATSGGTEAFF
TRBV12-5	NA	TRBJ1-2	NA	TGTGCTAGTGGTTTGGTACCTGGGCAGCACTATGGCTACACCTTC	CASGLVPGQHYGYTF
TRBV28	NA	TRBJ2-3	NA	TGTGCCAGCAGTTTGACAGTTAGCACAGATACGCAGTATTTT	CASSLTVSTDTQYF
TRBV4-2	TRBD1	TRBJ1-2	NA	TGTGCCAGCAGCCAAGGGGCTGACAGGGGCCCTAACTATGGCTACACCTTC	CASSQGADRGPNYGYTF
TRBV6-5	TRBD2	TRBJ2-7	NA	TGTGCCAGCAGTTACTCAGCGGGAGGATCCCACGAGCAGTACTTC	CASSYSAGGSHEQYF
TRBV27	NA	TRBJ2-7	NA	TGTGCCAGCAGTTTGAAAGGACAGTACGAGCAGTACTTC	CASSLKGQYEQYF
TRBV7-9	TRBD1	TRBJ2-3	NA	TGTGCCAGCAGCTTAATGGGTTCAGGGGGAGCAGATACGCAGTATTTT	CASSLMGSGGADTQYF
TRBV4-1	NA	TRBJ2-1	NA	TGCGCCAGCAGCCCCCAGTCGGGGAAGGCCTACAATGAGCAGTTCTTC	CASSPQSGKAYNEQFF
TRBV29-1	NA	TRBJ2-4	NA	TGCAGCGTTGAGCGAGCCAAAAACATTCAGTACTTC	CSVERAKNIQYF
TRBV10-3	NA	TRBJ1-2	few	TGTGCCATCAGTGAGTCGAGTCAGGGATATGGCTACACCTTC	CAISESSQGYGYTF
TRBV18	TRBD1	TRBJ1-2	NA	TGTGCCAGCTCGCCCCGGACAGGGGAGGATGGCTACACCTTC	CASSPRTGEDGYTF
TRBV7-8	NA	TRBJ2-7	NA	TGTGCCAGCAGCGTAACTAGGACGCCCTACGAGCAGTACTTC	CASSVTRTPYEQYF
TRBV2	NA	TRBJ2-7	NA	TGTGCCAGCATGACCCCCCTGGGCTTCTACGAGCAGTACTTC	CASMTPLGFYEQYF
TRBV19	TRBD2	TRBJ2-7	NA	TGTGCCAGTAGCCCTACCGGGACTAGCGGCGACGAGCAGTACTTC	CASSPTGTSGDEQYF
TRBV20-1	TRBD1	TRBJ1-2	NA	TGCAGTGCTGAAGGGGGCGGCTACACCTTC	CSAEGGGYTF
TRBV6-1	NA	TRBJ1-1	few	TGTGCCAGCAGAGATTTAGTGGGGGGCACTGAAGCTTTCTTT	CASRDLVGGTEAFF
TRBV6-1	TRBD1	TRBJ1-5	NA	TGTGCCAGCAGTGGGAGAGGTGACAGGGGGCTTCAGCCCCAGCATTTT	CASSGRGDRGLQPQHF
TRBV9	NA	TRBJ2-2	NA	TGTGCCAGCAGCCCAGAACAGGGTCCCGGGGAGCTGTTTTTT	CASSPEQGPGELFF
TRBV9	TRBD2	TRBJ2-4	NA	TGTGCCAGCAGCGTAGCGGGGAGGGCCCTAGCCAAAAACATTCAGTACTTC	CASSVAGRALAKNIQYF